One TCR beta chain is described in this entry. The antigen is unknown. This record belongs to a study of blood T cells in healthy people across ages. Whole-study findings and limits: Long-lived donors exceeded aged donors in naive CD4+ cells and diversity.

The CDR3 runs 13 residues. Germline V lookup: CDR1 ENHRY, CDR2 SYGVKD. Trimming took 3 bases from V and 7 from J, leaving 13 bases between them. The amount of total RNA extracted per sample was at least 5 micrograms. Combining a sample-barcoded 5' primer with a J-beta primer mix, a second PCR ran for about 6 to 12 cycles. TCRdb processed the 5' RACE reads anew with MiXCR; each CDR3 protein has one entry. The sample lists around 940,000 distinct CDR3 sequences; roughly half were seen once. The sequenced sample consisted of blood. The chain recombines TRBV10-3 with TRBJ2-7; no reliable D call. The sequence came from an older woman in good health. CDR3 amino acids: CAISDKSYNEQYF. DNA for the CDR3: TGTGCCATCAGTGATAAATCCTACAATGAGCAGTACTTC.